This is a list of T cell receptor beta chains from one sample in a study of shared clonotypes between healthy human individuals. Some clones are missing from TCRdb's copy, which holds only in-frame ones; the method was immunoSEQ multiplex PCR. In the table there are millions of clones, more than 85% of which are singletons. What was sequenced was naive CD8+ T cells from PBMCs. These receptor sequences come from a young man in good health. Some clones in this sample may be carry-over from other donors' samples. Each CDR3 is given with its conserved first and last residue. Fields, in order: V gene, J gene, clone size, CDR3 protein. Size values are once, few and many counts, or a class for expanded clones, and some rows have none.

TRBV9	TRBJ2-2	NA	CASSPGQGNAGELFF
TRBV27	TRBJ2-1	NA	CASRSLTRNEQFF
TRBV5-1	TRBJ1-1	NA	CASSLGLGTEAFF
TRBV6-1	TRBJ2-3	once	CASSEPTGREGRTDTQYF
TRBV4-1	TRBJ2-1	NA	CASSPRGSNEQFF
TRBV30	TRBJ2-2	NA	CARRPISDGELFF
TRBV25-1	TRBJ2-1	NA	CASSQPGGHEQFF
TRBV7-6	TRBJ2-2	NA	CASSWTGENTGELFF
TRBV27	TRBJ2-7	NA	CATGPAGGSYEQYF
TRBV10-3	TRBJ2-2	NA	CAIRGANTGELFF
TRBV5-1	TRBJ2-4	NA	CASSFSREVVGIQYF
TRBV6-5	TRBJ1-1	NA	CASSSPGGLNTEAFF
TRBV10-2	TRBJ1-2	NA	CASSDSPGQVNYGYTF
TRBV28	TRBJ2-7	NA	CASSFRNSYEQYF
TRBV11-2	TRBJ1-3	once	CASRNPLTEPTGGTIYF
TRBV4-2	TRBJ1-5	NA	CASSQPNSPNQPQHF